The clone carrying this TCR beta chain was seen a few times. Antigen specificity is unknown. The CDR3 totals 13 residues. Germline CDR1 and CDR2: MDHEN and SYDVKM. Deletions cut 5 bases from V and 5 bases from J, with 13 bases between. The authors used template switching to add a universal primer site and gave cDNA unique molecular identifiers. TCRdb re-called the 5' RACE reads through MiXCR, storing one row per CDR3 protein. Of about 700,000 distinct CDR3 sequences detected, over 8.5% appear once; the ten largest clones hold around 0.98%. The sample is drawn from a study of identical twins. Study-wide results and limits: The same donors were not followed; conclusions instead depended on cross-sectional statistical analysis.

The sample was also linked to a second study, of yellow fever vaccine responses in identical twins.

V is TRBV28 and J is TRBJ2-7, with a tentative D call TRBD1 (6 bases). This clonotype was obtained from a woman under 30 in good health. Sequencing was carried out using PBMCs. CDR3 nucleotide sequence: TGTGCCAGCAGTGGACAGCCCAGCGACGAGCAGTACTTC. This translates into CASSGQPSDEQYF.